This T cell receptor (beta chain) was identified during a study of Graves' ophthalmopathy and Graves' hyperthyroidism. Overall study context: Sampling took place at initial diagnosis, with peripheral blood obtained before any treatment.

Serum thyroxine and TRAb, along with clinical symptoms, thyroid ultrasound and orbital computed tomography, were what diagnosis relied on. From fresh peripheral blood, about 10 ml in volume, the PBMCs were obtained. TCR beta CDR3 amplification used RNA transcripts. Investigators did first-round RT-PCR with HTBI primers, then second-round multiplex PCR. TCRdb ran MiXCR on the multiplex PCR reads and lists one entry per CDR3 protein. The profile covers over 650,000 distinct CDR3 sequences, with roughly 41% appearing a single time and 3.3% taken by the ten largest. In germline, CDR1 is SQVTM, CDR2 ANQGSEA. The CDR3 is made up of 13 amino acids. V shed 6 bases, J shed 0 bases, and the junction held 4 bases outside the gene matches. This clonotype occurred many times.

This receptor was identified in an adult man with Graves' ophthalmopathy. The chain couples TRBV29-1 to TRBJ2-7; 8 nucleotides match TRBD1. Sequencing used peripheral blood. The CDR3 DNA sequence: TGCAGCGTCCGGGACAGGAGCTCCTACGAGCAGTACTTC. This codes for CSVRDRSSYEQYF.